The 16 T cell receptor beta chains given below trace back to one sample, sequenced in a study of vaccination effects on CD4 cells after COVID-19. Before sequencing took place, the ViraFEST assay used viral peptide pools to expand antigen-specific CD4+ T cells. At the end of roughly 9 days of culture, CD4+ T cells were isolated. Vaccination of participants consisted of two doses of either the BNT162b2 or mRNA-1273 vaccine. Data came from immunoSEQ multiplex PCR; TCRdb stores just in-frame clones and leaves some out. The sample consists of under 50,000 clones, 70% to 85% of them appearing once. For these TCRs, the target antigens are not known. Specimen: CD4+ T cells from PBMCs cultured with HCoV-NL63 spike peptides, collected after COVID-19 vaccination. All receptors come from a human donor who received a COVID-19 vaccine. Some clones in this sample may be carry-over from other donors' samples.

The rearrangement joins TRBV18 to TRBJ1-4; D gene uncertain. Looked up from germline, CDR1 is KGHSH and CDR2 is LQKENI. V lost 0 bases and J lost 5, with 10 bases in between. This CDR3 region has 15 residues. The CDR3 bases are TGTGCCAGCTCACCACCTGGGTCCGGGAATGAAAAACTGTTTTTT. Protein: CASSPPGSGNEKLFF. The variable domain in full, completed from reference TRBV18 and TRBJ1-4, reads NAGVMQNPRHLVRRRGQEARLRCSPMKGHSHVYWYRQLPEEGLKFMVYLQKENIIDESGMPKERFSAEFPKEGPSILRIQQVVRGDSAAYFCASSPPGSGNEKLFFGSGTQLSVL.

This clone has more than one count but fewer than ten. This chain uses TRBV4-2 with TRBJ2-5; TRBD2 might be the D (6 bases). The germline V gene encodes CDR1 LGHNA and CDR2 YNFKEQ. V was trimmed by 0 bases and J by 3 bases, leaving 14 bases between them. There are 16 residues in the CDR3. The CDR3 reads CASSQDSSSGEETQYF. CDR3 in DNA: TGTGCCAGCAGCCAAGATAGCAGTTCGGGGGAAGAGACCCAGTACTTC.

The rearrangement joins TRBV6-6 to TRBJ2-3, with D perhaps TRBD2 (6 bases). With 2 bases removed from V and 2 bases from J, the gap between germline ends came to 11 bases. The length of the CDR3 is 15 residues. Germline V gene data show CDR1 as MNHNY and CDR2 as SVGAGI (reference sequence). CDR3 DNA: TGTGCCAGCAGTTACAGGGACTCCATCACAGATACGCAGTATTTT. As protein: CASSYRDSITDTQYF.

This sequence joins TRBV6-4 and TRBJ1-2; 7 bases match TRBD1. Germline V gene sequence: CDR1 MRHNA, CDR2 SNTAGT. This CDR3 spans 15 amino acids. The V gene end was trimmed by 3 bases and the J gene end by 2 bases; junction bases not matched to a gene: 6. The DNA of the CDR3 is TGTGCCAGCAGTGAACCGGGACAGCCGAACTATGGCTACACCTTC. It specifies CASSEPGQPNYGYTF.

The rearrangement joins TRBV6-5 to TRBJ2-5; D gene unclear. The length of the CDR3 is 12 residues. CDR1 MNHEY and CDR2 SVGAGI come from the germline V gene. V was pared by 5 bases and J by 4 bases, with 8 bases between. CDR3 region: CASSNPLETQYF. CDR3 nucleotide sequence: TGTGCCAGCAGTAACCCCTTAGAGACCCAGTACTTC.

This sequence joins TRBV5-1 and TRBJ2-6, with D maybe TRBD1 (5 bases). V was cut by 4 bases and J by 0 bases, with 14 bases left in between. Germline CDR1 reads SGHRS; CDR2 reads YFSETQ. The CDR3 is made up of 17 amino acids. The CDR3 nucleotides are TGCGCCAGCAGCCCGGACAAGTCCTTCTCTGGGGCCAACGTCCTGACTTTC. Its translation: CASSPDKSFSGANVLTF.

The rearrangement joins TRBV5-1 to TRBJ2-5, with D unclear. This CDR3 is 11 amino acids long. Trimming left V 2 bases short and J 1 base short, with 0 bases between. Germline lookup yields CDR1 SGHRS and CDR2 YFSETQ. The CDR3 loop reads CASSFQETQYF. In DNA form, the CDR3 reads TGCGCCAGCAGCTTCCAAGAGACCCAGTACTTC.

The J gene is TRBJ2-1, the V gene TRBV19, with 7 bases that match TRBD2. This CDR3 has 13 residues. From germline, CDR1 is LNHDA and CDR2 SQIVND (reference sequence). The V gene end was trimmed by 7 bases and the J gene end by 7 bases; junction bases not matched to a gene: 7. CDR3 in amino acids: CASNPSGGNEQFF. In nucleotides, the CDR3 is TGTGCCAGTAACCCTAGCGGCGGGAATGAGCAGTTCTTC.

The V gene is TRBV6-5, the J gene TRBJ2-5; the D gene could be TRBD1 or TRBD2 (6 bases each). The CDR3 sequence is 15 residues long. The V gene's germline CDR1 is MNHEY and CDR2 SVGAGI. Trimming took 4 bases from V and 4 from J, leaving 16 bases between them. Here the CDR3 reads CASSSLVEGGETQYF. The DNA for the CDR3 is TGTGCCAGCAGTTCCCTAGTTGAGGGGGGAGAGACCCAGTACTTC.

V usage is TRBV18 and J usage is TRBJ1-1, with a tentative D call TRBD1 (6 bases). Germline CDR1 KGHSH, CDR2 LQKENI. Deletions cut 2 bases from V and 4 bases from J, with 8 bases between. The CDR3 is 13 amino acids. The CDR3 bases are TGTGCCAGCTCACCAGGGGGCCGCACTGAAGCTTTCTTT. Protein: CASSPGGRTEAFF.

V usage is TRBV7-2 and J usage is TRBJ2-7; TRBD2 is a possible D gene (5 bases). The CDR3 spans 14 residues. Germline loops: CDR1 SGHTA, CDR2 FQGNSA. V was clipped by 5 bases and J by 3 bases, with 14 bases between them. The CDR3: CASSPRVGSYEQYV. In DNA form, the CDR3 reads TGTGCCAGCAGCCCGAGGGTAGGAAGCTACGAGCAGTACGTC.

This sequence joins TRBV11-1 and TRBJ1-3, with D perhaps matching TRBD1 (5 bases). Trimming shortened V by 5 bases and J by 0 bases, and 14 bases separated the two germline ends. Germline V gene sequence: CDR1 SGHAT, CDR2 FQDESV (reference sequence). CDR3 length: 16 residues. CDR3 residues: CASSLTGPVSGNTIYF. The CDR3 DNA reads TGTGCCAGCAGCCTAACGGGACCGGTCTCTGGAAACACCATATATTTT.

The chain recombines TRBV3-1 (or the pseudogene TRBV3-2) with TRBJ2-7, with D possibly matching TRBD1 (7 bases). Looked up from germline, CDR1 is LGHDT and CDR2 is YNNKEL (reference sequence). CDR3 length: 11 amino acids. The CDR3 bases are TGTGCCAGCAGCCAAGATCAGGGGGGAGGCGTC. It is translated as CASSQDQGGGV.

The table lists this clone with a count of one. The J gene is TRBJ1-2, the V gene TRBV24-1; 11 bases agree with TRBD1. The ends lost 3 bases at V and 6 bases at J; junction bases unmatched: 8. This CDR3 comprises 16 residues. In germline, CDR1 is KGHDR, CDR2 SFDVKD. The CDR3 region is CATSDQRTGGTNGYTF. CDR3 DNA sequence: TGTGCCACCAGTGATCAGCGGACAGGGGGCACTAATGGCTACACCTTC.

The rearrangement links TRBV2 to TRBJ1-2, with TRBD1 identical over 10 bases. Germline V lookup: CDR1 SNHLY, CDR2 FYNNEI. Trimming took 6 bases from V and 1 from J; bases not matched to a gene: 5. The CDR3 has 15 amino acids. CDR3 nucleotides: TGTGCCAGCAGGGGGACAGGGGATGATAACTATGGCTACACCTTC. This sequence encodes CASRGTGDDNYGYTF. Variable domain in full (rest from reference TRBV2 and TRBJ1-2): EPEVTQTPSHQVTQMGQEVILRCVPISNHLYFYWYRQILGQKVEFLVSFYNNEISEKSEIFDDQFSVERPDGSNFTLKIRSTKLEDSAMYFCASRGTGDDNYGYTFGSGTRLTVV.

The chain uses TRBV4-2 and TRBJ2-3; 11 bases match TRBD2. CDR1 LGHNA and CDR2 YNFKEQ come from the germline V gene. Germline trimming cut 4 bases from V and 6 bases from J; bases unmatched to any gene: 12. CDR3 length equals 17 residues. In nucleotides, the CDR3 is TGTGCCAGCAGCCCGAACGCCCTAGCGGGGGGCGGCGATACGCAGTATTTT. Encoded protein: CASSPNALAGGGDTQYF.